This T cell receptor (beta chain) came from a study of cytomegalovirus exposure and HLA in healthy donors. Both 60 Vbeta primers and 13 Jbeta primers went into the PCR. Data came from immunoSEQ multiplex PCR; TCRdb stores just in-frame clones and leaves some out. Of about 120,000 clones in the sample, roughly 70% were seen once. This CDR3 contains 15 residues. The germline V gene encodes CDR1 MNHEY and CDR2 SVGAGI. Germline trimming cut 5 bases from V and 1 base from J; bases unmatched to any gene: 4. General observations from the study: The classifier reportedly diagnosed cytomegalovirus status with high specificity and sensitivity.

This clone was observed a few times. What it recognizes is unknown. The J gene is TRBJ1-1, the V gene TRBV6-5, with 10 bases that match TRBD1. Sequencing was carried out using PBMCs. The receptor was isolated from a young man in good health and CMV-seropositive. The CDR3 sequence: CASSRDRGKNTEAFF. For the CDR3, the DNA is TGTGCCAGCAGTAGGGACAGGGGTAAGAACACTGAAGCTTTCTTT.